This entry lists 27 T cell receptor beta chains sequenced from one sample in a study of T cells in Graves' hyperthyroidism and ophthalmopathy. What was amplified from RNA transcripts were TCR beta CDR3 regions. TCR CDR3 regions were first amplified by RT-PCR with HTBI primers. TCRdb re-called the multiplex PCR reads with MiXCR, one entry per CDR3 protein. Of nearly 600,000 distinct CDR3 sequences listed, 11% to 15% are singletons. The sample consisted of blood. Receptors were obtained from a woman between 18 and 30 years old with Graves' ophthalmopathy.

The V and J genes are TRBV12-3 or TRBV12-4 and TRBJ2-5; possible D gene TRBD1, 6 bases. The CDR3 consists of 12 residues. Trimming shortened V by 8 bases and J by 5 bases, and 12 bases separated the two germline ends. This CDR3 is CASLPGAETQYF. The CDR3 coding sequence is TGTGCCAGCCTCCCAGGGGCTGAGACCCAGTACTTC.

The chain has TRBV7-6 and TRBJ2-3, with D possibly being TRBD1 (6 bases). The V gene's germline CDR1 is SGHVS and CDR2 FNYEAQ. There are 13 residues in the CDR3. The ends were cut back, 6 bases at V and 8 bases at J, with 15 bases in the middle. CDR3 amino acids: CASSSQGAGTQYF. The CDR3 region has the DNA TGTGCCAGCAGTTCACAGGGAGCAGGTACGCAGTATTTT.

This clonotype was seen at least ten times. J is TRBJ1-1 and V is TRBV5-1; TRBD1 matches at 8 bases. CDR3 size: 14 residues. Germline V gives CDR1 SGHRS, CDR2 YFSETQ. The junction had 6 bases not matched to a gene; V was cut back by 3 bases and J by 5 bases. CDR3 amino acids: CASSSGQAETEAFF. In nucleotides, the CDR3 is TGCGCCAGCAGCTCGGGACAGGCGGAAACTGAAGCTTTCTTT.

Ten or more counts support this clonotype. The J gene is TRBJ2-7, the V gene TRBV7-9; perhaps TRBD2 as D (5 bases). Per germline, CDR1 SEHNR and CDR2 FQNEAQ (reference sequence). The CDR3 spans 14 residues. V was cut by 1 base and J by 6 bases, with 13 bases left in between. DNA of the CDR3: TGTGCCAGCAGCTTAGGAATAGCGTCGGGCGAGCAGTACTTC. Protein product: CASSLGIASGEQYF.

This clonotype was recorded many times. This chain links TRBV30 with TRBJ2-1; TRBD2 might be the D (6 bases). The V and J ends lost 3 bases and 1 base respectively, with 7 bases between them. Germline CDR1 and CDR2: GTSNPN and SVGIG (reference sequence). The CDR3 length is 13 residues. The DNA for the CDR3 is TGTGCCTGGAGCGGGAGTTCCTACAATGAGCAGTTCTTC. Its translation is CAWSGSSYNEQFF.

This clonotype has a single count. A read error is possible here, since a much larger clone lies one base away. Without the conserved terminal phenylalanine or tryptophan, this CDR3 likely stems from a read error. The V gene is TRBV7-3, the J gene TRBJ2-2, with D perhaps given as TRBD1 or TRBD2 (5 bases each). CDR3 length: 13 residues. Trimming pared 5 bases from V and 4 bases from J, leaving 8 bases between. Germline V CDR1 and CDR2: SGHTA, FQGTGA. The CDR3 here is CASSPGTTGELFL. For the CDR3, the DNA is TGTGCCAGCAGCCCCGGGACCACCGGGGAGCTGTTTTTG.

There are many counts of this clonotype. The chain has TRBV7-8 and TRBJ2-7; tentative D call: TRBD2 (6 bases). The CDR3 loop spans 14 amino acids. Trimming left V 2 bases short and J 6 bases short, with 14 bases between. CDR1 SGHVS and CDR2 FQNEAQ come from the germline V gene. This CDR3 reads CASSLRSLEGEQYF. In nucleotides, the CDR3 is TGTGCCAGCAGCTTAAGGAGTTTGGAGGGCGAGCAGTACTTC.

This clonotype was counted between two and nine times. The chain employs TRBV5-4 and TRBJ2-3; TRBD2 agrees at 12 bases. From germline, CDR1 is SGHNT and CDR2 YYREEE (reference sequence). Trimming took 4 bases from V and 1 from J; bases not matched to a gene: 7. This CDR3 is 17 amino acids long. In DNA form, the CDR3 reads TGTGCCAGCAGCCCCCCGACTAGCGGGGGCCGCACAGATACGCAGTATTTT. Its translation is CASSPPTSGGRTDTQYF.

This clonotype was seen ten or more times. The rearrangement links TRBV28 to TRBJ1-5; D gene ambiguous. CDR3 length: 14 residues. Germline V gene lookup returns CDR1 MDHEN and CDR2 SYDVKM. The V end was cut by 5 bases, the J end by 4 bases, with 12 bases between. Here the CDR3 DNA reads TGTGCCAGCAGTGGGTCTAGCCATAATCAGCCCCAGCATTTT. Translation: CASSGSSHNQPQHF.

In this sample, this clonotype turned up a few times. The chain has TRBV27 and TRBJ1-2; the D gene is possibly TRBD1 (5 bases). The CDR3 consists of 15 residues. Germline loops: CDR1 MNHEY, CDR2 SMNVEV (reference sequence). V was clipped by 5 bases and J by 0 bases, with 13 bases between them. CDR3 protein: CASSRDLTANYGYTF. CDR3 nucleotides: TGTGCCAGCAGTAGGGACCTCACTGCTAACTATGGCTACACCTTC.

This clonotype was detected ten times or more. This chain joins TRBV30 and TRBJ2-7, with 7 nucleotides matching TRBD2. The CDR3 covers 14 residues. V trimming: 3 bases; J trimming: 6 bases; junction bases outside the gene matches: 11. Germline CDR1 is GTSNPN and CDR2 is SVGIG (reference sequence). The CDR3 loop is CAWRIRGVSSEQYF. Here the CDR3 DNA reads TGTGCCTGGAGAATCCGGGGGGTTAGCTCCGAGCAGTACTTC.

This clonotype was detected many times. This sequence may be a read error, since a much larger clone differs from it by one base. This rearrangement joins TRBV7-9 to TRBJ1-2; no clear D gene. Trimming pared 3 bases from V and 0 bases from J, leaving 5 bases between. Germline lookup yields CDR1 SEHNR and CDR2 FQNEAQ (reference sequence). The CDR3 sequence is 13 residues long. The CDR3 loop is CASSFTANYGYTF. As DNA, the CDR3 is TGTGCCAGCAGCTTTACAGCTAACTATGGCTACACCTTC.

This clonotype was seen repeatedly, ten times or more. The rearrangement links TRBV27 to TRBJ2-7; TRBD2 agrees at 15 bases. Germline CDR1 is MNHEY and CDR2 is SMNVEV (reference sequence). The junction had 12 bases not matched to a gene; V was cut back by 8 bases and J by 1 base. CDR3 length equals 18 residues. The CDR3 DNA reads TGTGCCAGCTCCCGGGTTGGGGGGACTAGCGGGAGGTCCTACGAGCAGTACTTC. This gives the protein CASSRVGGTSGRSYEQYF.

This clonotype was detected many times. CDR3 loop: CASSSTGTGRDTQYF. CDR3 in DNA: TGTGCCAGCAGCTCGACCGGGACAGGGAGAGATACGCAGTATTTT. The chain has TRBV5-6 and TRBJ2-3; 9 bases match TRBD1. The CDR3 runs 15 residues. Unmatched junction bases numbered 7, after V lost 3 bases and J lost 5 bases. Germline values: CDR1 SGHDT, CDR2 YYEEEE.

In its sample, this clonotype was seen a few times. The chain employs TRBV20-1 and TRBJ2-1; 15 nucleotides line up with TRBD2. The germline gives CDR1 DFQATT, CDR2 SNEGSKA (reference sequence). The trim removed 3 bases at V and 8 bases at J, leaving 5 bases unmatched. The CDR3 covers 15 residues. In DNA form, the CDR3 reads TGCAGTGCTAGTTCTTGGACTAGCGGGAGGGATGAGCAGTTCTTC. It is translated as CSASSWTSGRDEQFF.

This clonotype was detected many times. J is TRBJ2-7 and V is TRBV20-1; TRBD2 aligns across 12 bases. The CDR3 spans 15 residues. V gave up 4 bases and J gave up 2 bases; unmatched junction bases: 6. CDR1 and CDR2 (germline): DFQATT, SNEGSKA (reference sequence). Here the CDR3 DNA reads TGCAGTGCTAACCCATGGACTAGCGGGACCTACGAGCAGTACTTC. This sequence encodes CSANPWTSGTYEQYF.

This clonotype was recorded many times. This chain connects TRBV27 to TRBJ2-7; D might be TRBD2 (6 bases). From germline, CDR1 is MNHEY and CDR2 SMNVEV (reference sequence). The V gene lost 3 bases and the J gene lost 3 bases, with 15 bases spanning the gap. This CDR3 is 15 amino acids long. The CDR3 DNA reads as TGTGCCAGCAGTTTTTGGGGGGTAAGGGACTACGAGCAGTACTTC. It translates to CASSFWGVRDYEQYF.

This clonotype has ten or more counts. The chain recombines TRBV29-1 with TRBJ2-5, with a possible D match to TRBD2 (6 bases). The length of the CDR3 is 12 residues. V lost 2 bases and J lost 7, with 11 bases in between. Germline V lookup: CDR1 SQVTM, CDR2 ANQGSEA. Here the CDR3 DNA reads TGCAGCGTTGAATGGCAGGAGGGGACCCAGTACTTC. Translated, it gives CSVEWQEGTQYF.

V is TRBV6-5 and J is TRBJ2-1; D possibly corresponds to TRBD2 (6 bases). Germline V gene sequence: CDR1 MNHEY, CDR2 SVGAGI. This CDR3 contains 16 residues. Trimming shortened V by 0 bases and J by 7 bases, and 16 bases separated the two germline ends. The CDR3 DNA reads TGTGCCAGCAGTTACTCAGCCGGCGGAGGAGGGAATGAGCAGTTCTTC. Its protein is CASSYSAGGGGNEQFF.

The chain couples TRBV19 to TRBJ2-1, with 7 nucleotides matching TRBD1. The length of the CDR3 is 16 residues. Trimming cost V 5 bases and J 0 bases; bases outside gene matches: 7. CDR1 is LNHDA, CDR2 SQIVND, per germline (reference sequence). The CDR3 loop reads CASSRQGGDSYNEQFF. Written as DNA, the CDR3 is TGTGCCAGTAGTCGCCAAGGGGGCGACTCCTACAATGAGCAGTTCTTC.

This clonotype came up many times. This chain links TRBV3-1 with TRBJ2-2; D uncertain. CDR3 size: 16 residues. Trimming left V 1 base short and J 7 bases short, with 16 bases between. From germline, CDR1 is LGHDT and CDR2 YNNKEL (reference sequence). Here the CDR3 DNA reads TGTGCCAGCAGCCAAGGCCCCCCTGGTTGGGGCGGGGAGCTGTTTTTT. It translates to CASSQGPPGWGGELFF.

This clonotype was seen many times. In DNA, the CDR3 is TGTGCCAGCAGTTCACCTACTAGGGGTAGTTCCGAGCAGTACTTC. It codes for CASSSPTRGSSEQYF. The genes are TRBV28 and TRBJ2-7, with D possibly being TRBD1 or TRBD2 (5 bases each). CDR3 length equals 15 residues. The ends were cut back, 4 bases at V and 6 bases at J, with 19 bases in the middle. Germline V gives CDR1 MDHEN, CDR2 SYDVKM.

Many counts were recorded for this clonotype. CDR3 sequence reads: CASSLAAGDQPQHF. The CDR3 coding sequence is TGCGCCAGCAGCTTGGCAGCAGGGGATCAGCCCCAGCATTTT. The genes are TRBV5-1 and TRBJ1-5; a possible D gene is TRBD1 (6 bases). The CDR3 totals 14 residues. With 0 bases removed from V and 5 bases from J, the gap between germline ends came to 9 bases. CDR1 and CDR2 (germline): SGHRS, YFSETQ. Drawing the rest from reference TRBV5-1 and TRBJ1-5, the complete variable domain is KAGVTQTPRYLIKTRGQQVTLSCSPISGHRSVSWYQQTPGQGLQFLFEYFSETQRNKGNFPGRFSGRQFSNSRSEMNVSTLELGDSALYLCASSLAAGDQPQHFGDGTRLSIL.

This chain links TRBV19 with TRBJ1-2; 7 positions agree with TRBD1. Germline lookup yields CDR1 LNHDA and CDR2 SQIVND (reference sequence). This CDR3 comprises 15 residues. After removal of 7 bases from V and 4 bases from J, the junction contained 12 bases not matched to a gene. The DNA of the CDR3 is TGTGCCAGTATGGGGGAGGGCGGGACAGTCTATGGCTACACCTTC. It encodes CASMGEGGTVYGYTF. The full variable domain, completed using reference TRBV19 and TRBJ1-2, is DGGITQSPKYLFRKEGQNVTLSCEQNLNHDAMYWYRQDPGQGLRLIYYSQIVNDFQKGDIAEGYSVSREKKESFPLTVTSAQKNPTAFYLCASMGEGGTVYGYTFGSGTRLTVV.

This clonotype occurred a few times. The chain has TRBV12-5 and TRBJ1-3; 9 bases map to TRBD1. V shed 1 base, J shed 3 bases, and the junction held 7 bases outside the gene matches. The CDR3 has 17 amino acids. Germline lookup yields CDR1 LGHNT and CDR2 FRNRAP. The CDR3 coding sequence is TGTGCTAGTGGTTTGGAGGGGGGACAGGGAGGTGGAAACACCATATATTTT. Protein product: CASGLEGGQGGGNTIYF.

This clonotype was seen a few times. The DNA for the CDR3 is TGTGCCAGCAGCATCCACAGGGGCACATTCTACAATGAGCAGTTCTTC. Translated: CASSIHRGTFYNEQFF. The rearrangement uses TRBV7-9 and TRBJ2-1; TRBD1 matches at 7 bases. V lost 5 bases to trimming and J lost 3 bases; unmatched junction nucleotides: 10. This CDR3 is built from 16 residues. Germline CDR1 reads SEHNR; CDR2 reads FQNEAQ (reference sequence).

This clonotype was seen more than once but under ten times. The V and J genes are TRBV20-1 and TRBJ1-3, with D unresolved. The CDR3 length is 15 residues. The V gene's germline CDR1 is DFQATT and CDR2 SNEGSKA (reference sequence). The V and J ends lost 3 bases and 15 bases respectively, with 27 bases between them. CDR3 loop: CSASTPPTEGRVEYF. CDR3 DNA: TGCAGTGCTAGCACCCCACCCACAGAGGGAAGGGTGGAATATTTT.